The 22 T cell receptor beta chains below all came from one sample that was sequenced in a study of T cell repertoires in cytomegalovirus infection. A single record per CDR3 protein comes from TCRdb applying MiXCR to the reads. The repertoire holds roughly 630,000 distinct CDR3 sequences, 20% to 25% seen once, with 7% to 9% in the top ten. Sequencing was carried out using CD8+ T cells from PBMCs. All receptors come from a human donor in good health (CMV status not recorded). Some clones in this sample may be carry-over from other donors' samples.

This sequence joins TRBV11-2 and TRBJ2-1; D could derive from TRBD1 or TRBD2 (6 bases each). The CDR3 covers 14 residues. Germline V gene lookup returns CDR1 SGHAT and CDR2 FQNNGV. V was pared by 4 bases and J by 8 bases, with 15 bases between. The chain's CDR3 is CASSWGAGWDEQFF. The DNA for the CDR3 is TGTGCCAGCAGCTGGGGGGCGGGTTGGGATGAGCAGTTCTTC.

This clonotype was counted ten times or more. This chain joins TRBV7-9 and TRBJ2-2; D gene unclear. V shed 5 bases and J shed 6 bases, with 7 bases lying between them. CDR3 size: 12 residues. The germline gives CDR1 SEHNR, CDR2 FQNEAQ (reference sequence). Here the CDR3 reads CASSLSSGELFF. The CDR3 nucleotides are TGTGCCAGCAGCCTCTCTTCCGGGGAGCTGTTTTTT. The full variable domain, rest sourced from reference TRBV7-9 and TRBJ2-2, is DTGVSQNPRHKITKRGQNVTFRCDPISEHNRLYWYRQTLGQGPEFLTYFQNEAQLEKSRLLSDRFSAERPKGSFSTLEIQRTEQGDSAMYLCASSLSSGELFFGEGSRLTVL.

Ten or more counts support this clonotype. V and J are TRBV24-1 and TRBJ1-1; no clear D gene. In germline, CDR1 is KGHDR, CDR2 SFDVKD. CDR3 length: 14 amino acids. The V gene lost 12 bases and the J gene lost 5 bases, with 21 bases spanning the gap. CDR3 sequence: CAHVRNRRGTEAFF. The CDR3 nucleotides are TGTGCCCACGTAAGGAATCGCCGCGGAACTGAAGCTTTCTTT.

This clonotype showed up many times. CDR3 DNA: TGCGCCAGCAGCCAAGATACGGCTCCCAGAGGGTTCCATGAGCAGTTCTTC. Translating gives CASSQDTAPRGFHEQFF. The chain joins TRBV4-3 to TRBJ2-1; a weak D match, TRBD2 (5 bases). CDR1 and CDR2 from the germline V gene are LGHNA and YSLEER. V gave up 0 bases and J gave up 8 bases, with 20 bases separating them. The CDR3 length is 17 residues.

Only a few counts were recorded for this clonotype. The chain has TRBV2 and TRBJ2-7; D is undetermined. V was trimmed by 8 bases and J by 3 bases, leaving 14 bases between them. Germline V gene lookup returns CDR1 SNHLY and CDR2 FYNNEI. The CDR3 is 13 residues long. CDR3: CASRDPRHYEQYF. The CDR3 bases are TGTGCCAGCCGCGATCCGAGGCACTACGAGCAGTACTTC.

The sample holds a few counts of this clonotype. CDR3 protein: CSGDLSDTQYF. The CDR3 nucleotides are TGCAGCGGGGACCTTTCAGATACGCAGTATTTT. The V and J genes are TRBV29-1 and TRBJ2-3, with D tentatively TRBD1 or TRBD2 (5 bases each). Trimming shortened V by 7 bases and J by 4 bases, and 9 bases separated the two germline ends. The CDR3 sequence is 11 residues long. Germline V gene data show CDR1 as SQVTM and CDR2 as ANQGSEA.

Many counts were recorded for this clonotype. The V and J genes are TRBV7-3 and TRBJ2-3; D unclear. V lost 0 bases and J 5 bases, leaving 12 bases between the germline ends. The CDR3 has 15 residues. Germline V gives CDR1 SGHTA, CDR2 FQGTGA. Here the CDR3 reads CASSLTGGDRDTQYF. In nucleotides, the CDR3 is TGTGCCAGCAGCTTAACGGGCGGAGACCGAGATACGCAGTATTTT.

CDR3 in amino acids: CASRETRTPSYEQYF. The CDR3 DNA follows: TGTGCCAGCAGAGAAACTAGGACACCATCCTACGAGCAGTACTTC. The V gene is TRBV27, the J gene TRBJ2-7; D may match TRBD1 or TRBD2 (5 bases each). V gave up 6 bases and J gave up 1 base, with 16 bases separating them. This CDR3 contains 15 residues. Germline loops: CDR1 MNHEY, CDR2 SMNVEV (reference sequence).

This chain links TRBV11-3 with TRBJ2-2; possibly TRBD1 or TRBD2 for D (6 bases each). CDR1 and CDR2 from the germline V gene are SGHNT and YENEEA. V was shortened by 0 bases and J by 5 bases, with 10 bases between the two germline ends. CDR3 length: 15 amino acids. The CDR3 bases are TGTGCCAGCAGCTTAGACGGGGGCCATACCGGGGAGCTGTTTTTT. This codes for CASSLDGGHTGELFF.

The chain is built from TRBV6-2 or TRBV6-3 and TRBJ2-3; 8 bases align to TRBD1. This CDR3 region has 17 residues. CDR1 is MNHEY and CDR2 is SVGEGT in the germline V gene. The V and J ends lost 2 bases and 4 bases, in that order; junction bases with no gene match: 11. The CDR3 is CASSYPRGQATADTQYF. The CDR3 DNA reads TGTGCCAGCAGTTACCCCAGGGGACAGGCGACGGCAGATACGCAGTATTTT.

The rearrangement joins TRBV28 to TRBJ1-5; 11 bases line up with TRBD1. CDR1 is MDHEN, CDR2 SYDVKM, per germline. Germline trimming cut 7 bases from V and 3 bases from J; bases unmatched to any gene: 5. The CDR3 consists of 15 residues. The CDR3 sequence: CASIRTGGYNQPQHF. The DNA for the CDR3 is TGTGCCAGCATCAGGACAGGGGGCTACAATCAGCCCCAGCATTTT.

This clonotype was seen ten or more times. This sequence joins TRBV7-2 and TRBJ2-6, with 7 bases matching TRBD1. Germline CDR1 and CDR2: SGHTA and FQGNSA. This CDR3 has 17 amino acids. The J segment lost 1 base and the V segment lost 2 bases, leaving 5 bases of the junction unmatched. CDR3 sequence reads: CASSLNRGLSGANVLTF. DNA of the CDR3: TGTGCCAGCAGCTTAAACAGGGGCCTTTCTGGGGCCAACGTCCTGACTTTC.

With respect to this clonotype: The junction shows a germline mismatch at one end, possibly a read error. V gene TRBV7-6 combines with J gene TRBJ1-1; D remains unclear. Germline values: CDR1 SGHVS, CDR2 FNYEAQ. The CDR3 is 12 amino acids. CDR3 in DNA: TGTGCCAACAGCCCAGGTCGTTTCGGAGCTTTCTTT. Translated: CANSPGRFGAFF.

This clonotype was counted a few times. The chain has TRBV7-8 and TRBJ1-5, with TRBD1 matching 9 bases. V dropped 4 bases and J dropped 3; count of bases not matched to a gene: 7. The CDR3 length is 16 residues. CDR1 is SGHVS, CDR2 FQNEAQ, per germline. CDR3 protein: CASSSRTGAYNQPQHF. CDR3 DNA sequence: TGTGCCAGCAGCTCAAGGACAGGGGCGTACAATCAGCCCCAGCATTTT.

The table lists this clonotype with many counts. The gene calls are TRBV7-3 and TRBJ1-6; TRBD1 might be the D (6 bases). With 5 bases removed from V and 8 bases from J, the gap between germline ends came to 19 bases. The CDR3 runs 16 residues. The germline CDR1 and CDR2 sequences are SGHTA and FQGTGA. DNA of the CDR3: TGTGCCAGCAGCCTCCGGGGGGGGCGAAGAGATTCACCCCTCCACTTT. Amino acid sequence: CASSLRGGRRDSPLHF.

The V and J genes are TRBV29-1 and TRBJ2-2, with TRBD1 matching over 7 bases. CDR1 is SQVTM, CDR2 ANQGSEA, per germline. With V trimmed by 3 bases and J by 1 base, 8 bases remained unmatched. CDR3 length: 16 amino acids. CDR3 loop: CSVEVRGQMNTGELFF. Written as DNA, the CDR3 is TGCAGCGTTGAGGTTAGGGGACAGATGAACACCGGGGAGCTGTTTTTT.

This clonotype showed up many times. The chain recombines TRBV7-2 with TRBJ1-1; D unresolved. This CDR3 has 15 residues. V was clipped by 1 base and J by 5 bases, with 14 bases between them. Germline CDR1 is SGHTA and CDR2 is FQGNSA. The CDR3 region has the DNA TGTGCCAGCAGCTTAGGGCCCTACCAGCAGACTGAAGCTTTCTTT. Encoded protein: CASSLGPYQQTEAFF.

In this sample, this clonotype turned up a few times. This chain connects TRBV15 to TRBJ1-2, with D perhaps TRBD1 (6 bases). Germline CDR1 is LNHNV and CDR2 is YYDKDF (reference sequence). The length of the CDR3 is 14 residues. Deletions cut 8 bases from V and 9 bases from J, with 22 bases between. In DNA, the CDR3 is TGTGCCACCGTTTCTTATCGACAGGCCTCGAGCTACACCTTC. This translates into CATVSYRQASSYTF.

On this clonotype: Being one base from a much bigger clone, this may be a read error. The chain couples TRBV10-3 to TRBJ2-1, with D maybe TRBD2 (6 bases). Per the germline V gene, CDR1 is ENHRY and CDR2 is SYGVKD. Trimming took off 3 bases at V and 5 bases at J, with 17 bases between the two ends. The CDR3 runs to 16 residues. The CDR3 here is CAISDRPAGNHNEQFF. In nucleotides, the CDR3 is TGTGCCATCAGTGATCGGCCGGCGGGGAACCACAATGAGCAGTTCTTC.

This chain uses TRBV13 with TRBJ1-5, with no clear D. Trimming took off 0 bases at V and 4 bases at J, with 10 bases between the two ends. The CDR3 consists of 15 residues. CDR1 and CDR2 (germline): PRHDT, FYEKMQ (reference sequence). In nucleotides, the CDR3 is TGTGCCAGCAGCTTAGGCCAGGCTCCTAATCAGCCCCAGCATTTT. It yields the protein CASSLGQAPNQPQHF.

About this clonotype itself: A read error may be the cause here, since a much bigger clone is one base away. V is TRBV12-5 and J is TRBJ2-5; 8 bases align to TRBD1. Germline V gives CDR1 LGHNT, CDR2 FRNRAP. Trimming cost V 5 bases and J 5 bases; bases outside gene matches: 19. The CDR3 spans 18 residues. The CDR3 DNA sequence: TGTGCTAGTGGTGCCGAGGCCCCGGGACAGGCCATCCATGAGACCCAGTACTTC. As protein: CASGAEAPGQAIHETQYF. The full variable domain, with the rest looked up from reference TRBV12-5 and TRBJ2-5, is DARVTQTPRHKVTEMGQEVTMRCQPILGHNTVFWYRQTMMQGLELLAYFRNRAPLDDSGMPKDRFSAEMPDATLATLKIQPSEPRDSAVYFCASGAEAPGQAIHETQYFGPGTRLLVL.

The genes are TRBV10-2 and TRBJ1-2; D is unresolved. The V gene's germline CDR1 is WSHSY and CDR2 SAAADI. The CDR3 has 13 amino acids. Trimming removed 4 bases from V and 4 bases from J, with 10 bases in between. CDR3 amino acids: CASSGAGFYGYTF. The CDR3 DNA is TGCGCCAGCAGTGGGGCCGGATTCTATGGCTACACCTTC.